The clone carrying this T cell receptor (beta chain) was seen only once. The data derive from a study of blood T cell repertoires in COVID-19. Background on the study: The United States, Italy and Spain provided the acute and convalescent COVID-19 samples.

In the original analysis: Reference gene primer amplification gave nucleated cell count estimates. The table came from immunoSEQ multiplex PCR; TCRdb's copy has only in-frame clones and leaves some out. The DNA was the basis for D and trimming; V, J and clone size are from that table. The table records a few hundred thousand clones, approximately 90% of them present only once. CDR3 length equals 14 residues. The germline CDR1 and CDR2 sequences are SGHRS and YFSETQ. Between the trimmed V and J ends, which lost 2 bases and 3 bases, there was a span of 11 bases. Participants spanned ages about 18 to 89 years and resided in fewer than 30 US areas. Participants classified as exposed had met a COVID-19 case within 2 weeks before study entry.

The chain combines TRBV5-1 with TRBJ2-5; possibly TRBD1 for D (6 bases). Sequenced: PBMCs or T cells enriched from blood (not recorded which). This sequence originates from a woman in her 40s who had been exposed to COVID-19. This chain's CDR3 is CASSLQTGEETQYF. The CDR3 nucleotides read TGCGCCAGCAGCTTACAGACAGGAGAAGAGACCCAGTACTTC.